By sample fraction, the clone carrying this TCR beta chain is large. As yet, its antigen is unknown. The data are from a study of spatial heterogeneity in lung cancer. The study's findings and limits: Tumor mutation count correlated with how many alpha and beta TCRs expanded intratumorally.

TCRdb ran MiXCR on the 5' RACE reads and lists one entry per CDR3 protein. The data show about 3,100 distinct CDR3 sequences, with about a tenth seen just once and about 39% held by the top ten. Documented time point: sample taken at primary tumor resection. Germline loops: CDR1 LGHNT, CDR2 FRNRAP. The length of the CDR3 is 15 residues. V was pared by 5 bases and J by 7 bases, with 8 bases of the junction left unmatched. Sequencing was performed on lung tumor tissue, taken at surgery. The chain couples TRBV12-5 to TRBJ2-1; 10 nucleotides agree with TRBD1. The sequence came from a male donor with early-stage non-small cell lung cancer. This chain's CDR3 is CASGHSGTGVNEQFF. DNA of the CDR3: TGTGCTAGTGGTCACTCCGGGACAGGGGTAAATGAGCAGTTCTTC.